Included here is one T cell receptor beta chain sequence, with context. The data are from a study of control samples from healthy donors and cancer patients. This CDR3 has 16 residues. Germline V CDR1 and CDR2: SGHTA, FQGNSA. The J segment lost 6 bases and the V segment lost 5 bases, leaving 13 bases of the junction unmatched. The repertoire was sequenced with immunoSEQ multiplex PCR; TCRdb's copy has only in-frame clones and lacks some. The sample lists about 59,000 clones, more than 85% occurring once. The sample comprised PBMCs. V and J are TRBV7-2 and TRBJ2-7; 10 bases map to TRBD1. The origin of this receptor is a man aged 35-49 years with colorectal cancer. As DNA, the CDR3 is TGTGCCAGCAGCGTTTCCCCGGGACAGGGGATAGCCGAGCAGTACTTC. Protein sequence: CASSVSPGQGIAEQYF.